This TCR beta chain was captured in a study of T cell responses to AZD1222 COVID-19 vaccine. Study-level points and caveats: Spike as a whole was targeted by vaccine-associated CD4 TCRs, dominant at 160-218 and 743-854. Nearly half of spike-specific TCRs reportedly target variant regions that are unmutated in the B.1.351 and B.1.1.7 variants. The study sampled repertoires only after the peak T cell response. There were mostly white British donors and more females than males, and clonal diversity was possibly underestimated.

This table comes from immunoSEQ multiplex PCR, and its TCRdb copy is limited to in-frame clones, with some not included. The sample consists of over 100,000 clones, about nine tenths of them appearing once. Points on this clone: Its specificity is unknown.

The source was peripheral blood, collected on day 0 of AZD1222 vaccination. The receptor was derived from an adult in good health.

The chain's CDR3 is CASSLTGTATLGRSGEAFF. The CDR3 nucleotides read TGCGCCAGCAGCCTCACCGGGACAGCAACATTAGGAAGGTCTGGTGAAGCTTTCTTT. This chain joins TRBV5-1 and TRBJ1-1, with 7 nucleotides matching TRBD1. The CDR3 sequence is 19 residues long. The junction had 25 bases not matched to a gene; V was cut back by 4 bases and J by 7 bases. Germline CDR1 reads SGHRS; CDR2 reads YFSETQ.